These 6 T cell receptor beta chains share one sample of origin, sequenced in a study of breast tumors, draining lymph nodes, adjacent tissues. Breast cancer patients provided tissue from their axillary draining lymph nodes. TCRdb re-called the multiplex PCR reads through MiXCR, storing one row per CDR3 protein. In the table there are roughly 80,000 distinct CDR3 sequences, around 20% of which are singletons. The material sequenced was axillary lymph node tissue. Receptors were obtained from a female donor with breast cancer. Some clones in this sample may be carry-over from other donors' samples.

The J gene is TRBJ2-7, the V gene TRBV4-3, with 10 bases fitting TRBD1. This CDR3 has 18 amino acids. V shed 4 bases, J shed 2 bases, and the junction held 14 bases outside the gene matches. The germline V gene has CDR1 LGHNA and CDR2 YSLEER. In nucleotides, the CDR3 is TGCGCCAGCAGCCTTCTATTCTCCGAGACAGGGGGCACCTACGAGCAGTACTTC. Translating gives CASSLLFSETGGTYEQYF.

This clonotype was found many times. The chain is built from TRBV7-2 and TRBJ2-5, with D unclear. The CDR3 spans 15 residues. The germline CDR1 and CDR2 sequences are SGHTA and FQGNSA. V gave up 2 bases and J gave up 5 bases, with 15 bases separating them. The CDR3 is CASSLLYRAGETQYF. As DNA, the CDR3 is TGTGCCAGCAGCTTACTCTACCGTGCCGGGGAGACCCAGTACTTC.

At least ten counts were recorded for this clonotype. The CDR3 DNA is TGTGCCAGCAGTCGCCGGGGCTACGAGCAGTACTTC. It is translated as CASSRRGYEQYF. The chain recombines TRBV28 with TRBJ2-7; a possible D gene is TRBD2 (5 bases). The germline V gene encodes CDR1 MDHEN and CDR2 SYDVKM. The V and J ends lost 5 bases and 3 bases respectively, with 8 bases between them. The CDR3 loop spans 12 amino acids.

The table lists this clonotype with a few counts. The chain employs TRBV7-2 and TRBJ2-4; D is unresolved. The V end was cut by 1 base, the J end by 0 bases, with 7 bases between. The germline V gene encodes CDR1 SGHTA and CDR2 FQGNSA. The length of the CDR3 is 15 residues. For the CDR3, the DNA is TGTGCCAGCAGCTTAGAGGCGGTAGCCAAAAACATTCAGTACTTC. Its protein product is CASSLEAVAKNIQYF.

This clonotype occurred many times. The genes are TRBV5-1 and TRBJ2-5; TRBD1 agrees at 8 bases. The CDR3 consists of 15 residues. V gave up 0 bases and J gave up 5 bases; unmatched junction bases: 6. CDR1 is SGHRS, CDR2 YFSETQ, per germline. The DNA for the CDR3 is TGCGCCAGCAGCTTGGACAGGGGGATTACGGAGACCCAGTACTTC. Protein product: CASSLDRGITETQYF.

As to this clonotype: This sequence may be a read error, since a much larger clone differs from it by one base. This CDR3 is missing its conserved last phenylalanine or tryptophan, likely due to a read error. This chain's CDR3 is CASSWGNRPYEQYS. In DNA form, the CDR3 reads TGTGCCAGCAGTTGGGGTAACCGGCCCTACGAGCAGTACTCC. The chain is built from TRBV12-3 or TRBV12-4 and TRBJ2-7; no clear D gene. The V gene lost 4 bases and the J gene lost 2 bases, with 12 bases spanning the gap. The CDR3 totals 14 residues.